The 4 T cell receptor beta chains below were found in one sample sequenced in a study of blood T cell repertoires in COVID-19. Libraries were prepared by immunoSEQ multiplex PCR; TCRdb keeps only in-frame clonotypes and omits some of them. Of 150,000 or so clones in the sample, 65% to 90% were seen once. The material sequenced was peripheral blood. Receptor source: a woman in her sixties or seventies with COVID-19, enrolled during active disease.

As DNA, the CDR3 is TGTGCCAGTAGTATAGGTGGCAGGGGCTCAGAGACCCAGTACTTC. Protein: CASSIGGRGSETQYF. V is TRBV19 and J is TRBJ2-5, with D perhaps matching TRBD1 (6 bases). Deletions cut 1 base from V and 4 bases from J, with 13 bases between. CDR1 and CDR2 from the germline V gene are LNHDA and SQIVND (reference sequence). The CDR3 contains 15 residues.

The V and J genes are TRBV19 and TRBJ1-1; D unresolved. Trimming removed 0 bases at V and 1 base at J, with 6 bases between. The CDR3 runs to 14 residues. From germline, CDR1 is LNHDA and CDR2 SQIVND (reference sequence). CDR3 DNA: TGTGCCAGTAGTATAGAAGGAGGGAACACTGAAGCTTTCTTT. This translates into CASSIEGGNTEAFF.

The gene calls are TRBV5-1 and TRBJ1-1, with D tentatively TRBD1 (5 bases). The CDR3 sequence is 15 residues long. Trimming pared 1 base from V and 0 bases from J, leaving 10 bases between. Germline lookup yields CDR1 SGHRS and CDR2 YFSETQ. In nucleotides, the CDR3 is TGCGCCAGCAGCTTGACGACAGTTATGAACACTGAAGCTTTCTTT. It specifies CASSLTTVMNTEAFF.

The J gene is TRBJ1-4, the V gene TRBV3-1 (or the pseudogene TRBV3-2); maybe TRBD1 (6 bases). In germline, CDR1 is LGHDT, CDR2 YNNKEL (reference sequence). This CDR3 has 14 amino acids. V gave up 2 bases and J gave up 7 bases, with 11 bases separating them. The CDR3 reads CASSQRGGREKLFF. CDR3 DNA: TGTGCCAGCAGCCAACGCGGGGGCCGTGAAAAACTGTTTTTT.